A selection of T cell receptor beta chains follows, all from one sample in a study of blood T cell repertoires in COVID-19. The protocol was immunoSEQ multiplex PCR, while the TCRdb copy is restricted to in-frame clones and leaves out a portion. The table shows about 150,000 clones, with about 80% occurring only once. The sample consisted of peripheral blood. These receptors were obtained from a man between 65 and 79 years old with acute or convalescent COVID-19. CDR3s include the opening cysteine and the closing phenylalanine or tryptophan. The D gene is left open where the match is weak. Expanded clones are given a class, and other clones once, few, many or no size at all.

>.|TRBV18|TRBJ1-2|TRBD1
TGTGCCAGCTCACCGTCAACCGGGACAGGGTCATTAAGTGGCTACACCTTC
CASSPSTGTGSLSGYTF
>few|TRBV5-6|TRBJ2-1|.
TGTGCCAGCAGCCTTGGTAGCTCCTACAATGAGCAGTTCTTC
CASSLGSSYNEQFF
>.|TRBV24-1|TRBJ2-5|TRBD2
TGTGCCACCAGTGAACCCACTAGCGGCCAAGAGACCCAGTACTTC
CATSEPTSGQETQYF
>.|TRBV2|TRBJ2-5|TRBD1
TGTGCCAGCAAGGATATAACCACAGGGGTTCAAGAGACCCAGTACTTC
CASKDITTGVQETQYF
>.|TRBV6-1|TRBJ2-7|.
TGTGCCAGCAGGTCACAGGAGCCTGACGAGCAGTACTTC
CASRSQEPDEQYF
>.|TRBV15|TRBJ2-5|.
TGTGCCACCAGCAGAGATCTATTGGCGGAAGAGACCCAGTACTTC
CATSRDLLAEETQYF
>few|TRBV28|TRBJ1-6|TRBD1
TGTGCCAGCAGTCCGACAGGGGGCGGCTCACCCCTCCACTTT
CASSPTGGGSPLHF
>.|TRBV25-1|TRBJ2-5|.
TGTGCCAGCACCGACCGCGGGGGCCGGGAGACCCAGTACTTC
CASTDRGGRETQYF
>.|TRBV7-2|TRBJ1-4|TRBD1
TGTGCCAGCAGCTCTCGGACAGGGGTAGGGGAAAAACTGTTTTTT
CASSSRTGVGEKLFF
>once|TRBV27|TRBJ1-6|TRBD1
TGTGCCAGCAGTGGGCTGGGACAGGGTAATTCACCCCTCCACTTT
CASSGLGQGNSPLHF
>.|TRBV7-7|TRBJ2-3|.
TGTGCTAGCAGCTTAGAGGGGAACACAGATACGCAGTATTTT
CASSLEGNTDTQYF
>.|TRBV5-1|TRBJ2-7|TRBD1
TGCGCCAGCAGCTTAGACCGGGACAGGGGGGAGCAGTACTTC
CASSLDRDRGEQYF
>few|TRBV5-4|TRBJ2-7|TRBD2
TGTGCCAGCAGCCCGACTAGCGGGGTCGAGCAGTACTTC
CASSPTSGVEQYF
>.|TRBV7-3|TRBJ2-2|TRBD1
TGTGCCAGCAGCCTACTTGGGACAGGGTTAACCGGGGAGCTGTTTTTT
CASSLLGTGLTGELFF
>.|TRBV27|TRBJ1-4|.
TGTGCCAGCAGTTTATGGGCCAGGATGGGGTTTTTT
CASSLWARMGFF
>few|TRBV6-5|TRBJ1-4|.
TGTGCCAGCAGTTACTCGAAGGGGGGGAAAAATGAAAAACTGTTTTTT
CASSYSKGGKNEKLFF
>once|TRBV6-5|TRBJ1-2|.
TGTGCCAGCAGTAGGGCGGGGGCGTATGGCTACACCTTC
CASSRAGAYGYTF
>.|TRBV5-1|TRBJ2-3|.
TGCGCCAGCAGCTCCCGACAGACAGATACGCAGTATTTT
CASSSRQTDTQYF
>.|TRBV18|TRBJ2-3|.
TGTGCCAGCTCAACCTACCGCACAGATACGCAGTATTTT
CASSTYRTDTQYF
>.|TRBV7-9|TRBJ1-2|TRBD1
TGTGCCAGCAGCCCGTGGACAGGGGGCGATGGCTACACCTTC
CASSPWTGGDGYTF